This T cell receptor (beta chain) was obtained from a study of T cell clones after liver transplantation. The method was immunoSEQ multiplex PCR; TCRdb's version includes in-frame clones alone and lacks a portion of them. The data contain tens of thousands of clones, around 70% of them singletons. The clonotype was recovered from a human patient who received a liver transplant. Some T cells may trace back to the graft donor. The sample was CD4+ T cells from blood, taken at the 22-month timepoint.

The CDR3 DNA follows: TGTGCCAGCAGCTTGGTTAACAGGGATGGCTACACCTTC. Protein sequence: CASSLVNRDGYTF. J is TRBJ1-2 and V is TRBV5-4, with D possibly TRBD1 on 6 matching bases. Germline-derived CDR1 and CDR2 are SGHNT and YYREEE (reference sequence). The V end was cut by 0 bases, the J end by 6 bases, with 9 bases between. The CDR3 length is 13 residues. Based on the CDR3 plus reference TRBV5-4 and TRBJ1-2, the full variable domain is ETGVTQSPTHLIKTRGQQVTLRCSSQSGHNTVSWYQQALGQGPQFIFQYYREEENGRGNFPPRFSGLQFPNYSSELNVNALELDDSALYLCASSLVNRDGYTFGSGTRLTVV.